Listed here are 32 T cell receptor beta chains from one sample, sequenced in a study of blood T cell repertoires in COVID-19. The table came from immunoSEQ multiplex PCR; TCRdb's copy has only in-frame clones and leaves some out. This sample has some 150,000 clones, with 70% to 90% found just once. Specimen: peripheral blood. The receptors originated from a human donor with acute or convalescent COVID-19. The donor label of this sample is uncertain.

The CDR3 DNA follows: TGTGCCAGCAGTGAACGGATAGCGGGGGGGCTAGGAAGGGAGACCCAGTACTTC. Amino acid sequence: CASSERIAGGLGRETQYF. V gene TRBV6-1 combines with J gene TRBJ2-5, with 11 bases matching TRBD2. V was pared by 2 bases and J by 5 bases, with 13 bases of the junction left unmatched. This CDR3 is 18 amino acids long. The germline CDR1 and CDR2 sequences are MNHNS and SASEGT.

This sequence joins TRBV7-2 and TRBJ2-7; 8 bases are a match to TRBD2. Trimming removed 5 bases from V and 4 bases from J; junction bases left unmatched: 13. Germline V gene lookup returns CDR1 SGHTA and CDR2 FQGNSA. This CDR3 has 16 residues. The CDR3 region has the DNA TGTGCCAGCAGCCCCGGGGTAGCGGGGCCTTCATACGAGCAGTACGTC. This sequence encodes CASSPGVAGPSYEQYV.

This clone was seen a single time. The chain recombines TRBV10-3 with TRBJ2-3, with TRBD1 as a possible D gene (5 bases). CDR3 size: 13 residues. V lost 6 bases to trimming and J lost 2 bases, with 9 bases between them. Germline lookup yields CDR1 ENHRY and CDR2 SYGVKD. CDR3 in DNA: TGTGCCATCAGAGACAGTAACACAGATACGCAGTATTTT. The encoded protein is CAIRDSNTDTQYF.

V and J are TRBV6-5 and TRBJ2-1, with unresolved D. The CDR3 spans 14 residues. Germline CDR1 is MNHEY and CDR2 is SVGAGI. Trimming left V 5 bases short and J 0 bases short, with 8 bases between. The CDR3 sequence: CASSRRNSYNEQFF. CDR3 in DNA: TGTGCCAGCAGTAGGCGGAACTCCTACAATGAGCAGTTCTTC.

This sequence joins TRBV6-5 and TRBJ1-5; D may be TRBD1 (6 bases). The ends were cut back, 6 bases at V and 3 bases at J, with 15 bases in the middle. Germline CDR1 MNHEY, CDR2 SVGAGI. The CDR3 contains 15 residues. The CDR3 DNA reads TGTGCCAGCAGAACAGGGACCGCCCACAATCAGCCCCAGCATTTT. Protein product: CASRTGTAHNQPQHF.

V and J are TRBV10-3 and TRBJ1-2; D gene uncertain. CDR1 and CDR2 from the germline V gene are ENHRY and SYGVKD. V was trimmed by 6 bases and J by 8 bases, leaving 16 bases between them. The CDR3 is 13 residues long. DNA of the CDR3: TGTGCCATCAGCCATGACGACCCGGGAGGCTACACCTTC. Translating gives CAISHDDPGGYTF.

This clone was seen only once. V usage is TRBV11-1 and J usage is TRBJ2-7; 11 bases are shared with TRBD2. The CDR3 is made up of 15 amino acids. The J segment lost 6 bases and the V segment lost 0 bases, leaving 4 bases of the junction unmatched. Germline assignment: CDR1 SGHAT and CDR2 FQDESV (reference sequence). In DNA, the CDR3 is TGTGCCAGCAGCTTAGCAGGGCTAGCGGGAGGCGAGCAGTACGTC. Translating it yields CASSLAGLAGGEQYV.

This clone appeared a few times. The CDR3 sequence is CASSPGTGAYEQYF. In nucleotides, the CDR3 is TGTGCCAGCAGCCCTGGGACAGGAGCCTACGAGCAGTACTTC. The chain uses TRBV4-2 and TRBJ2-7; 8 bases fit TRBD1. J was trimmed by 2 bases and V by 4 bases; bases with no gene match: 4. Germline V gene data show CDR1 as LGHNA and CDR2 as YNFKEQ. CDR3 length equals 14 residues.

The CDR3 region has the DNA TGTGCCAGCAGCGCGCGACCGGGGACTCGGGACGAGCAGTACTTC. Protein product: CASSARPGTRDEQYF. This rearrangement joins TRBV9 to TRBJ2-7; D possibly corresponds to TRBD2 (6 bases). Germline-derived CDR1 and CDR2 are SGDLS and YYNGEE. The CDR3 totals 15 residues. Trimming pared 3 bases from V and 5 bases from J, leaving 18 bases between.

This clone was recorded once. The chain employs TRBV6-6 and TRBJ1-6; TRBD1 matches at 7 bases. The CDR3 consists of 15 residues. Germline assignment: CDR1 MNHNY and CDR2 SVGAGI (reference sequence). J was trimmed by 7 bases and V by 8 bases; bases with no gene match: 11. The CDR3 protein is CASARGQAKNSPLHF. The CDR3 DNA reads TGTGCCAGCGCTAGGGGGCAGGCCAAGAATTCACCCCTCCACTTT.

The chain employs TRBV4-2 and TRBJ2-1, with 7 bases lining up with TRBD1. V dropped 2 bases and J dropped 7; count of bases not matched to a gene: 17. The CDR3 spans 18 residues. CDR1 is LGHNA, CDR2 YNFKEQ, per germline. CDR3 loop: CASSQFPFGQGEENEQFF. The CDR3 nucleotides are TGTGCCAGCAGCCAATTTCCCTTTGGGCAGGGGGAAGAGAATGAGCAGTTCTTC.

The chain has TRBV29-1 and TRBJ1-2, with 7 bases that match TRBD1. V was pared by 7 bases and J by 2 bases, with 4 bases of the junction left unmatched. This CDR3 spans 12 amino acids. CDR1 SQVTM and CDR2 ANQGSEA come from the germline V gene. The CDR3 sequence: CSAGGGNYGYTF. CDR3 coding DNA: TGCAGCGCAGGGGGGGGGAACTATGGCTACACCTTC. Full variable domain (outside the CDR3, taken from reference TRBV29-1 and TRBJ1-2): SAVISQKPSRDICQRGTSLTIQCQVDSQVTMMFWYRQQPGQSLTLIATANQGSEATYESGFVIDKFPISRPNLTFSTLTVSNMSPEDSSIYLCSAGGGNYGYTFGSGTRLTVV.

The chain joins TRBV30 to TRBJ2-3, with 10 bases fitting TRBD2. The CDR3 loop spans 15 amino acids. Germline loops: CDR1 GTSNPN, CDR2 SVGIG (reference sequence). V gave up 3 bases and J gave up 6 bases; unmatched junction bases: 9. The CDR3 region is CAWRYQAGGMDTQYF. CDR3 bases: TGTGCCTGGAGGTATCAAGCGGGAGGGATGGATACGCAGTATTTT.

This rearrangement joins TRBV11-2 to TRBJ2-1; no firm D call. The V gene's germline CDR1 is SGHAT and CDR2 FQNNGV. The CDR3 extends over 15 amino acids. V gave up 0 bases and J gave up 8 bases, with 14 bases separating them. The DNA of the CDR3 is TGTGCCAGCAGCTTAGATGGCCTTGGTCGGGATGAGCAGTTCTTC. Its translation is CASSLDGLGRDEQFF.

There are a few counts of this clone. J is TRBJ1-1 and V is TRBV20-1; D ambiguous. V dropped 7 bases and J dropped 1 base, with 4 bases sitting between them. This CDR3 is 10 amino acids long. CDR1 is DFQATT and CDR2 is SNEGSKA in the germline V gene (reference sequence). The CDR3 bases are TGCAGTGTGAGGAACACTGAAGCTTTCTTT. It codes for CSVRNTEAFF.

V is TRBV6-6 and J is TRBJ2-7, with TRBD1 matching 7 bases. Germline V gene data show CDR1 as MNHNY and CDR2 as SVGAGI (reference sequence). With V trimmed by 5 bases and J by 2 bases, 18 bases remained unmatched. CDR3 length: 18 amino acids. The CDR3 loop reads CASSLRDSQWGEPYEQYF. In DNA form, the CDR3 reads TGTGCCAGCAGTCTCCGGGACAGCCAGTGGGGAGAGCCCTACGAGCAGTACTTC.

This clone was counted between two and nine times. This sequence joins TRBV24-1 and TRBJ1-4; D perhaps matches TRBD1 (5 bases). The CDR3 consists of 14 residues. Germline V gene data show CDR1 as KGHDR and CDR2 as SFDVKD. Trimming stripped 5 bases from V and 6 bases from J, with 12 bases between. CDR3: CATSGTGDDEKLFF. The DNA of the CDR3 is TGTGCCACCAGTGGAACGGGGGACGATGAAAAACTGTTTTTT.

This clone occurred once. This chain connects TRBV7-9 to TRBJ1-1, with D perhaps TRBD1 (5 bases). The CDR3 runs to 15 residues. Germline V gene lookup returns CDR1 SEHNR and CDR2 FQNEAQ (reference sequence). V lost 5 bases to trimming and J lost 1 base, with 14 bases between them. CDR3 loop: CASSPSRVRNTEAFF. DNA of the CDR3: TGTGCCAGCAGCCCATCCAGGGTAAGGAACACTGAAGCTTTCTTT. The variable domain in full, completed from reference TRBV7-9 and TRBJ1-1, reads DTGVSQNPRHKITKRGQNVTFRCDPISEHNRLYWYRQTLGQGPEFLTYFQNEAQLEKSRLLSDRFSAERPKGSFSTLEIQRTEQGDSAMYLCASSPSRVRNTEAFFGQGTRLTVV.

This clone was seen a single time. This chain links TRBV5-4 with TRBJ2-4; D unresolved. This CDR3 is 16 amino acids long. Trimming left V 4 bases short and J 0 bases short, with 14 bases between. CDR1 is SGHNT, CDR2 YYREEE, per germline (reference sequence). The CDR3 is CASSPPGVLAKNIQYF. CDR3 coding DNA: TGTGCCAGCAGCCCACCGGGTGTGTTAGCCAAAAACATTCAGTACTTC.

This CDR3 reads CASSPRQGHYGYTF. DNA for the CDR3: TGTGCCAGCAGCCCAAGACAGGGGCACTATGGCTACACCTTC. The gene calls are TRBV13 and TRBJ1-2, with 8 bases matching TRBD1. This CDR3 is built from 14 residues. The ends lost 5 bases at V and 3 bases at J; junction bases unmatched: 5. Germline values: CDR1 PRHDT, CDR2 FYEKMQ (reference sequence).

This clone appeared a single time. CDR3 in amino acids: CASSKVGGRGETQYF. CDR3 coding DNA: TGTGCCAGCAGCAAAGTAGGGGGCAGGGGCGAGACCCAGTACTTC. V is TRBV21-1 and J is TRBJ2-5; whether TRBD1, the table's D call, matches the DNA was not checked. TRBV21-1 is a pseudogene segment. The CDR3 is 15 amino acids.

CDR3 sequence reads: CASSLVGKGVNQPQHF. DNA for the CDR3: TGTGCCAGCAGTTTGGTAGGGAAAGGGGTCAATCAGCCCCAGCATTTT. The chain links TRBV28 to TRBJ1-5; D might be TRBD1 (5 bases). V was trimmed by 3 bases and J by 3 bases, leaving 15 bases between them. Germline CDR1 reads MDHEN; CDR2 reads SYDVKM. The CDR3 consists of 16 residues.

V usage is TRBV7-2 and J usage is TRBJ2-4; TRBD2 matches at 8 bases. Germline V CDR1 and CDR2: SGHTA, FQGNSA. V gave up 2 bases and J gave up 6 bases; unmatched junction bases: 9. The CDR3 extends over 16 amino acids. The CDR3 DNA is TGTGCCAGCAGCTTAAAAAGCGGGAGCCTGGCAAACATTCAGTACTTC. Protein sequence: CASSLKSGSLANIQYF.

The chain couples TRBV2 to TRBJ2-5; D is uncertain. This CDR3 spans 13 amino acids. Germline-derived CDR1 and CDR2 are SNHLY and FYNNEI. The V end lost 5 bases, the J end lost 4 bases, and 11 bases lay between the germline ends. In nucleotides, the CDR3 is TGTGCCAGCAGTCAGATCCCGCTAGAGACCCAGTACTTC. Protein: CASSQIPLETQYF.

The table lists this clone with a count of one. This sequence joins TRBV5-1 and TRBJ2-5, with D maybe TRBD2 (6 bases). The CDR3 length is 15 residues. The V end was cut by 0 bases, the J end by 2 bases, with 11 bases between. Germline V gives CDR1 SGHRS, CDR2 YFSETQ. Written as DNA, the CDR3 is TGCGCCAGCAGCTTGGTTGGGGGAGGTCAAGAGACCCAGTACTTC. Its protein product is CASSLVGGGQETQYF. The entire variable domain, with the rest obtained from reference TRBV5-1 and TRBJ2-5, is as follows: KAGVTQTPRYLIKTRGQQVTLSCSPISGHRSVSWYQQTPGQGLQFLFEYFSETQRNKGNFPGRFSGRQFSNSRSEMNVSTLELGDSALYLCASSLVGGGQETQYFGPGTRLLVL.

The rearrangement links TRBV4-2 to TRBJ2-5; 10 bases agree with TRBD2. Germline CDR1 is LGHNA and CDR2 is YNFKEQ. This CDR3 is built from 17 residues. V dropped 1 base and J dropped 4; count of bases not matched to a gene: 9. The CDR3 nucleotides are TGTGCCAGCAGCCAAGGGCTAGCGGGGGCGAGGAGAGAGACCCAGTACTTC. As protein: CASSQGLAGARRETQYF.

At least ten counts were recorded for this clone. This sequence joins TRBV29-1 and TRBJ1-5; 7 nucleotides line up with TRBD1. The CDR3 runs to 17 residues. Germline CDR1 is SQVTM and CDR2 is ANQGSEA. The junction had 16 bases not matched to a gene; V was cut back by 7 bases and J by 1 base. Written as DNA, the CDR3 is TGCAGCGGCAGAAGGGGGACAGTATTTAAAAGCAATCAGCCCCAGCATTTT. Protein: CSGRRGTVFKSNQPQHF.

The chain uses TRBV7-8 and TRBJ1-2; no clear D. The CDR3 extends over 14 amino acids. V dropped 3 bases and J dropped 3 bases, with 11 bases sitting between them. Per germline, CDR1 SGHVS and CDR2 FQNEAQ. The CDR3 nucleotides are TGTGCCAGCAGCTTCCGGGTATTGGACTATGGCTACACCTTC. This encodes CASSFRVLDYGYTF.

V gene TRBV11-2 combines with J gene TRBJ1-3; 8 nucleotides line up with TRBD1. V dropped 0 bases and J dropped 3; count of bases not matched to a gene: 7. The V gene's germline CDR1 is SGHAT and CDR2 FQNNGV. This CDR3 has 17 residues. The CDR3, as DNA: TGTGCCAGCAGCTTAGATAGGACAGGGAACCGTGGAAACACCATATATTTT. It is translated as CASSLDRTGNRGNTIYF.

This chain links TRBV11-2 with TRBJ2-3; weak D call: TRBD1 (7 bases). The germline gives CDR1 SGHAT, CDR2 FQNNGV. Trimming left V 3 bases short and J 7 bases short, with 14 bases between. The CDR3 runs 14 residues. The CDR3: CASSFQQGRNTQYF. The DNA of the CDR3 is TGTGCCAGCAGCTTTCAACAGGGGAGGAATACGCAGTATTTT.

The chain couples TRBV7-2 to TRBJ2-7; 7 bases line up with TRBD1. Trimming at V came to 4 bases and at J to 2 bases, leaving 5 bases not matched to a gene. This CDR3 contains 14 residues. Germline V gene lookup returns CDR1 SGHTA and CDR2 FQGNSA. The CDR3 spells CASSSTTGAYEQYF. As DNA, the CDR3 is TGTGCCAGCAGCTCTACTACAGGGGCCTACGAGCAGTACTTC. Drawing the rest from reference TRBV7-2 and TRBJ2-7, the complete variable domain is GAGVSQSPSNKVTEKGKDVELRCDPISGHTALYWYRQSLGQGLEFLIYFQGNSAPDKSGLPSDRFSAERTGGSVSTLTIQRTQQEDSAVYLCASSSTTGAYEQYFGPGTRLTVT.

The CDR3 region is CASSPLAGKADTQYF. CDR3 coding DNA: TGTGCCAGCTCACCACTTGCCGGGAAGGCAGATACGCAGTATTTT. V and J are TRBV18 and TRBJ2-3, with a weak D call TRBD2 (5 bases). CDR3 length: 15 amino acids. The germline V and J ends were trimmed by 1 base and 4 bases, with 12 bases remaining between them. CDR1 and CDR2 (germline): KGHSH, LQKENI.